These T cell receptor beta chains were read from a single sample in a study of regulatory dendritic cells for organ transplantation. Data came from immunoSEQ multiplex PCR; TCRdb stores just in-frame clones and leaves some out. The table lists approximately 10,000 clones, over 80% of them singletons. Antigens of these TCRs are unknown. The sample taken for sequencing was memory CD4+ T cells from blood cultured with dendritic cells. The source is a human donor in good health. The CDR3 runs from the conserved cysteine through the conserved F or W. The order of the fields is J gene, D gene, clone size, V gene, CDR3 DNA, CDR3 protein. A D gene is named only where the DNA matches it firmly. For some rows the clone size is stated as once, few or many, or as a class when expanded; others skip it.

TRBJ2-7 | . | few | TRBV19 | TGTGCCAGTAGTAACGTGCACAGCAATTCCTACGAGCAGTACTTC | CASSNVHSNSYEQYF
TRBJ2-3 | . | . | TRBV7-2 | TGTGCCAGCCAGAGGCAGGAGTTCACAGATACGCAGTATTTT | CASQRQEFTDTQYF
TRBJ1-6 | . | . | TRBV4-2 | TGTGCCAGCAGCCAAGACGCCCGCCGTTTTTCACCCCTCCACTTT | CASSQDARRFSPLHF
TRBJ2-1 | . | . | TRBV29-1 | TGCAGCGCGTCCGGGACGCTAGCGCCCCGGAGCTCCTACAATGAGCAGTTCTTC | CSASGTLAPRSSYNEQFF
TRBJ1-2 | . | . | TRBV7-9 | TGTGCCAGCAGCTTAGCGCGGTTGGGCTACACCTTC | CASSLARLGYTF
TRBJ2-3 | . | . | TRBV6-4 | TGTGCCAGCAGTGACTCCTCTGGCGCAGATACGCAGTATTTT | CASSDSSGADTQYF
TRBJ1-1 | . | . | TRBV19 | TGTGCCAGTAGTAAACAGACTGAAGCTTTCTTT | CASSKQTEAFF
TRBJ1-6 | TRBD1 | few | TRBV2 | TGTGCCAGCATGGGACAGGCCCATTCACCCCTCCACTTT | CASMGQAHSPLHF
TRBJ2-4 | . | . | TRBV28 | TGTGCCAGCAGCCCGGCAGGGGCGGCCAAAAACATTCAGTACTTC | CASSPAGAAKNIQYF
TRBJ2-3 | . | . | TRBV18 | TGTGCCAGCTCACCCGCCACAGCCACAGATACGCAGTATTTT | CASSPATATDTQYF